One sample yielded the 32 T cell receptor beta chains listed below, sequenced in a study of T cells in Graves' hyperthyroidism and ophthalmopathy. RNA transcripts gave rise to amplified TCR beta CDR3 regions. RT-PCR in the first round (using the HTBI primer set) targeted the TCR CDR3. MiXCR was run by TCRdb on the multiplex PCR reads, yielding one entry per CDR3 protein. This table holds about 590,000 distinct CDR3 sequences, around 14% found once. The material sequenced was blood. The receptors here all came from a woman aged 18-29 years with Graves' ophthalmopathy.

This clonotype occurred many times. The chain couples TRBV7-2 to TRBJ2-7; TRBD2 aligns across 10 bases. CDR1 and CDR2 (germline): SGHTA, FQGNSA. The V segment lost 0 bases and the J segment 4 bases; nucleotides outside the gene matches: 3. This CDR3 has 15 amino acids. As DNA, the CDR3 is TGTGCCAGCAGCTTAGCCGGACTAGCGGATTACGAGCAGTACTTC. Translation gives CASSLAGLADYEQYF.

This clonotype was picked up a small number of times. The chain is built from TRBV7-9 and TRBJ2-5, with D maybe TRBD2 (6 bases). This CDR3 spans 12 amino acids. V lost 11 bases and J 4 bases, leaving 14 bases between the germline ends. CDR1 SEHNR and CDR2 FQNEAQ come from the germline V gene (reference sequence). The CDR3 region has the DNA TGTGCCGGCACCGGGGGATCAGAGACCCAGTACTTC. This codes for CAGTGGSETQYF.

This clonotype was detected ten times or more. In DNA form, the CDR3 reads TGTGCCAGCAGCCAAGGGACAGGGGGCCTGGACACTGAAGCTTTCTTT. Translating it yields CASSQGTGGLDTEAFF. The rearrangement uses TRBV3-1 and TRBJ1-1, with 11 bases that match TRBD1. The V gene end was trimmed by 1 base and the J gene end by 3 bases; junction bases not matched to a gene: 4. This CDR3 has 16 residues. CDR1 is LGHDT, CDR2 YNNKEL, per germline (reference sequence).

The DNA for the CDR3 is TGTGCCAGCAGCCCCCCCGGTGGTCTCACTATCAACACCGGGGAGCTGTTTTTT. Translation: CASSPPGGLTINTGELFF. The chain has TRBV7-9 and TRBJ2-2, with D hard to call. The germline CDR1 and CDR2 sequences are SEHNR and FQNEAQ (reference sequence). Trimming shortened V by 5 bases and J by 2 bases, and 21 bases separated the two germline ends. CDR3 length: 18 residues.

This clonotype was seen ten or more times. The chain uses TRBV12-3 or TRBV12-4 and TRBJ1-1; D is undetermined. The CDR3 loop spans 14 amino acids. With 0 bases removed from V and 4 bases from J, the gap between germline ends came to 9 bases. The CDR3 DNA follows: TGTGCCAGCAGTTTAGCGCTTGAGAGCACTGAAGCTTTCTTT. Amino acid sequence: CASSLALESTEAFF.

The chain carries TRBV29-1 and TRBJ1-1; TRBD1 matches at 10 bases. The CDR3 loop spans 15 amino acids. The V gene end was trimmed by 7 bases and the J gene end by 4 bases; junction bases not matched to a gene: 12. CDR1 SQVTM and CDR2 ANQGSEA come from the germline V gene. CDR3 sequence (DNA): TGCAGCGGGGTGCGGACAGGGGGAAAAAGCACTGAAGCTTTCTTT. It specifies CSGVRTGGKSTEAFF.

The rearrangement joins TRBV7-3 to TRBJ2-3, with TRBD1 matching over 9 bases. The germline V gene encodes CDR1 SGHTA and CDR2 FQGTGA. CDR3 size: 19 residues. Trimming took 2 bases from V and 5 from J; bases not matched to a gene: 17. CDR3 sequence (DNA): TGTGCCAGCAGCTTAGAGCCCTCGACAGGGGGAGACACAGGAGATACGCAGTATTTT. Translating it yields CASSLEPSTGGDTGDTQYF.

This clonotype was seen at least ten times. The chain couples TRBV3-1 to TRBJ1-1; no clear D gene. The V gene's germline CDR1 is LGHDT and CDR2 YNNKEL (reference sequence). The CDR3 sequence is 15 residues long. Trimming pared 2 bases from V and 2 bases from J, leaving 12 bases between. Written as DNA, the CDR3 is TGTGCCAGCAGCCAACCCAAGACGGGTAACACTGAAGCTTTCTTT. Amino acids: CASSQPKTGNTEAFF.

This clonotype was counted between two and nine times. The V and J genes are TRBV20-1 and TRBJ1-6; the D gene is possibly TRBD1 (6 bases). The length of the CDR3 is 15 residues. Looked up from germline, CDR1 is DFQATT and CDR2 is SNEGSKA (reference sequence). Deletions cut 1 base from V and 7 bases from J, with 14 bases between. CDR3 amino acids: CSARGSRGGNSPLHF. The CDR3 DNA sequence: TGCAGTGCTAGAGGGTCCAGGGGAGGAAATTCACCCCTCCACTTT.

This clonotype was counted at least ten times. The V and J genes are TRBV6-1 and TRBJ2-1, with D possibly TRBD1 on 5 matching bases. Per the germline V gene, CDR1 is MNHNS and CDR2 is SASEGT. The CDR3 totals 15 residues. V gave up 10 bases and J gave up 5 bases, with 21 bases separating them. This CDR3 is CATKGTSRGDNEQFF. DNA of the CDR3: TGTGCCACAAAGGGAACAAGTAGGGGTGACAATGAGCAGTTCTTC.

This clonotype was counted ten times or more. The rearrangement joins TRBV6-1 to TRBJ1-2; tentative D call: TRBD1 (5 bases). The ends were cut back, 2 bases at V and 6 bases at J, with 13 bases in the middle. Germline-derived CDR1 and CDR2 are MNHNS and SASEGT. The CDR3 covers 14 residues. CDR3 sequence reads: CASSENAGYNGYTF. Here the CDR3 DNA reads TGTGCCAGCAGTGAAAACGCAGGGTATAATGGCTACACCTTC.

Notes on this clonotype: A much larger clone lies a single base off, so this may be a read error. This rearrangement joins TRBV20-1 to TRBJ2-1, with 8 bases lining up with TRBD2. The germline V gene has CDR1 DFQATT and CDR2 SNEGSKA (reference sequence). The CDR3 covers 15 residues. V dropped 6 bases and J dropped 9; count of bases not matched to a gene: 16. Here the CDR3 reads CSAGDDGRAIGEQFF. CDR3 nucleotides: TGCAGTGCCGGGGACGACGGGAGGGCTATCGGTGAGCAGTTCTTC.

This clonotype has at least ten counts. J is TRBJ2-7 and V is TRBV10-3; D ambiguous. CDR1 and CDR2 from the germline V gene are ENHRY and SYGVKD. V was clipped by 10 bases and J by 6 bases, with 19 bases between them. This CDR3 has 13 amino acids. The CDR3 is CATQTQPFLEQYF. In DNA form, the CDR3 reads TGTGCCACCCAGACCCAGCCCTTTCTCGAGCAGTACTTC.

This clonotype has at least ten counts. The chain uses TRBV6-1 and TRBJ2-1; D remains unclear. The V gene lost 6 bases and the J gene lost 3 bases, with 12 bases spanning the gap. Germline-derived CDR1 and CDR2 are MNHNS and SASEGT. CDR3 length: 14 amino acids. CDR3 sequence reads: CASSPLVGYNEQFF. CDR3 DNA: TGTGCCAGCAGCCCCCTTGTGGGCTACAATGAGCAGTTCTTC.

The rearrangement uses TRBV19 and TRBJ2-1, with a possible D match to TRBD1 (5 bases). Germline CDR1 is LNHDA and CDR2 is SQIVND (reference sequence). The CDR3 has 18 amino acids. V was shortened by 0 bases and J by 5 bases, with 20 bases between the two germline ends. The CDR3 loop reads CASSIDPTWGLPHNEQFF. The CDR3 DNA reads TGTGCCAGTAGTATAGACCCTACGTGGGGCCTCCCCCACAATGAGCAGTTCTTC.

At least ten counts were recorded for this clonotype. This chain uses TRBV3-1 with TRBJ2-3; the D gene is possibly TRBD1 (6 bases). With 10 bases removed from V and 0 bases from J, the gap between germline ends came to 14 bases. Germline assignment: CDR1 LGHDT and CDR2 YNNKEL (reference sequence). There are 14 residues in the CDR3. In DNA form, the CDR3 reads TGTGCCAACACAGGGAAGACCAGCACAGATACGCAGTATTTT. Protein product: CANTGKTSTDTQYF.

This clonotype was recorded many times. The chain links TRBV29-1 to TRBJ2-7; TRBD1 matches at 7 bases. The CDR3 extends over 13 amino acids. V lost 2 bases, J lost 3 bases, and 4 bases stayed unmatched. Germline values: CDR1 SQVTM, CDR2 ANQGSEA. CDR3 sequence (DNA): TGCAGCGTTGAAAGCGGACAGGACTACGAGCAGTACTTC. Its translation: CSVESGQDYEQYF.

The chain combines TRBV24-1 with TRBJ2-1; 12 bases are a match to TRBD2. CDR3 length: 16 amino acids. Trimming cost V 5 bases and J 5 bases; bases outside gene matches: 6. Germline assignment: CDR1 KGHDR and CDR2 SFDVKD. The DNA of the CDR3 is TGTGCCACCAGTGGCGTGGGACTAGCGGGCGACAATGAGCAGTTCTTC. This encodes CATSGVGLAGDNEQFF.

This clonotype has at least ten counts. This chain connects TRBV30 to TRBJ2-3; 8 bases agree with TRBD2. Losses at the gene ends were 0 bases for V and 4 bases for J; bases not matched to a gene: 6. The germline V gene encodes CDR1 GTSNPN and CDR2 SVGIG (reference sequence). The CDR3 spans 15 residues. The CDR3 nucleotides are TGTGCCTGGAGTGTGCTAGCGGGCCCGGCAGATACGCAGTATTTT. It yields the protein CAWSVLAGPADTQYF.

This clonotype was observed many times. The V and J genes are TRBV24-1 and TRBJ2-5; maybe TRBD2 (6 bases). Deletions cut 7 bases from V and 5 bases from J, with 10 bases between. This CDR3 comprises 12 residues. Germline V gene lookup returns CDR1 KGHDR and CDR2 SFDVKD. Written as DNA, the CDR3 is TGTGCCACCAGCGCAGGGAGGGAGACCCAGTACTTC. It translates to CATSAGRETQYF.

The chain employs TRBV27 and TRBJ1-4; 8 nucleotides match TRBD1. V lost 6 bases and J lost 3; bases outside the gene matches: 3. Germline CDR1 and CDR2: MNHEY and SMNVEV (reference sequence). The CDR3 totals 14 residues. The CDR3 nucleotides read TGTGCCAGCAGAGGGACAGGTGCTAATGAAAAACTGTTTTTT. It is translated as CASRGTGANEKLFF.

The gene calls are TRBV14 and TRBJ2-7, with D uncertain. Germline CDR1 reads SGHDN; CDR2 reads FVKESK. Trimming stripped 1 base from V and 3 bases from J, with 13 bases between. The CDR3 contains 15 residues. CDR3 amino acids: CASSQVPGLYYEQYF. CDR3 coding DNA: TGTGCCAGCAGCCAAGTTCCGGGCCTATACTACGAGCAGTACTTC.

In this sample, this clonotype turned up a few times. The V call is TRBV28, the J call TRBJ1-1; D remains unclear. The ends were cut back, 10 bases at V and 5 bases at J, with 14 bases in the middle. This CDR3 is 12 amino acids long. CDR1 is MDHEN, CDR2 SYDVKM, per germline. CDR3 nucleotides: TGTGCCACTCTTGGGGTTTGGACTGAAGCTTTCTTT. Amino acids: CATLGVWTEAFF.

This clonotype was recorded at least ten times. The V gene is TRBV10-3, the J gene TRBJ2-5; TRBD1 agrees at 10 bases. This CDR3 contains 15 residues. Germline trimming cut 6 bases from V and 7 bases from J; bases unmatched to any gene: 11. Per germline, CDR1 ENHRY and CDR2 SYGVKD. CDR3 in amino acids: CAIRPGTGDRGTQYF. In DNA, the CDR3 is TGTGCCATCAGACCCGGGACAGGGGATCGGGGGACCCAGTACTTC.

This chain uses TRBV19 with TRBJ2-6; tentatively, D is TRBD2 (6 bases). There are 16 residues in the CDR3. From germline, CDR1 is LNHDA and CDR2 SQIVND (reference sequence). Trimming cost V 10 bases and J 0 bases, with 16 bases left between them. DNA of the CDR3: TGTGCCACCCTCAGCGCGGGGAGCTCTGGGGCCAACGTCCTGACTTTC. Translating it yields CATLSAGSSGANVLTF.

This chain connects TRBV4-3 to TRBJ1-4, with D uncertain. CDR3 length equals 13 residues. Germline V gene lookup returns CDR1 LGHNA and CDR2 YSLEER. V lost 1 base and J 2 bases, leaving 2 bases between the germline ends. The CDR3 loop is CASSQGTNEKLFF. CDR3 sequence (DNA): TGCGCCAGCAGCCAAGGGACTAATGAAAAACTGTTTTTT.

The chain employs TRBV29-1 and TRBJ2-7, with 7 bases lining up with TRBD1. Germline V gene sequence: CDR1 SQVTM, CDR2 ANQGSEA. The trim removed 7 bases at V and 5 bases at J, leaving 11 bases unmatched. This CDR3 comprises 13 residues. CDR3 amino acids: CSAIRTGGDEQYF. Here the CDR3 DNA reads TGCAGCGCAATCCGGACAGGAGGAGACGAGCAGTACTTC.

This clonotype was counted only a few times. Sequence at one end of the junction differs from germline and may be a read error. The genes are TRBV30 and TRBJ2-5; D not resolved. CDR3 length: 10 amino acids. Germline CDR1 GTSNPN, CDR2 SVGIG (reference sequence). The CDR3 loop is CAWSVGPHHF. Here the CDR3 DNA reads TGTGCCTGGAGTGTAGGCCCCCACCACTTC.

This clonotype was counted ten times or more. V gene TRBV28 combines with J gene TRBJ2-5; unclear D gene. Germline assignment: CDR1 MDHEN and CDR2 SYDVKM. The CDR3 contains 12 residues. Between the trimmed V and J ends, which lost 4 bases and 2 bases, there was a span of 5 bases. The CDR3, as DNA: TGTGCCAGCAGTTCCGTACAAGAGACCCAGTACTTC. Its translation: CASSSVQETQYF.

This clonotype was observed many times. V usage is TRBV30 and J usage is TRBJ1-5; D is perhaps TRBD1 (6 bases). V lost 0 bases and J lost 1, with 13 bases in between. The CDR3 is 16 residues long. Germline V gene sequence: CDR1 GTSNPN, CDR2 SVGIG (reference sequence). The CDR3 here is CAWSVAGRGSNQPQHF. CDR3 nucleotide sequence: TGTGCCTGGAGTGTCGCAGGGAGGGGGAGCAATCAGCCCCAGCATTTT.

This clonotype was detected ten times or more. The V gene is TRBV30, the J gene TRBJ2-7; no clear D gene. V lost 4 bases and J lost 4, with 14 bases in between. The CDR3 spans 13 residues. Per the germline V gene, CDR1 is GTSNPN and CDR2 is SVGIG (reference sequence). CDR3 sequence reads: CAWTVTTRYEQYF. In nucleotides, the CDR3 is TGTGCCTGGACGGTCACTACGAGGTACGAGCAGTACTTC.

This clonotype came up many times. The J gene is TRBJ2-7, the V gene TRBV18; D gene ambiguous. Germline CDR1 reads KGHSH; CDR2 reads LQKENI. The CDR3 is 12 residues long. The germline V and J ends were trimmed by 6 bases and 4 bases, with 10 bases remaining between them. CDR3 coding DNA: TGTGCCAGCTCTCCCCATTTATACGAGCAGTACTTC. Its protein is CASSPHLYEQYF.